This TCR beta chain comes out of a study of T cells in Graves' hyperthyroidism and ophthalmopathy. V shed 2 bases, J shed 2 bases, and the junction held 10 bases outside the gene matches. Germline V gene sequence: CDR1 MDHEN, CDR2 SYDVKM. The CDR3 has 19 residues. TCR beta CDR3 region amplification was performed from RNA transcripts. A first-round RT-PCR of the TCR CDR3 used the HTBI primer set. TCRdb reprocessed the multiplex PCR reads with MiXCR, giving one entry per CDR3 protein. The table has about 350,000 distinct CDR3 sequences, approximately 14% seen once; the top ten hold approximately 25%. Diagnoses were established using clinical symptoms, serum thyroxine and TRAb, thyroid ultrasound and orbital computed tomography.

Sequenced: blood. The chain couples TRBV28 to TRBJ2-1; 12 bases match TRBD2. The clonotype was recovered from a woman aged 25 to 39 with Graves' hyperthyroidism. CDR3 region: CASSLIGLAGRGTYNEQFF. The CDR3 DNA follows: TGTGCCAGCAGTTTAATTGGACTAGCGGGACGCGGGACCTACAATGAGCAGTTCTTC.